One and the same sample provided the 22 T cell receptor beta chains below, sequenced in a study of metastatic and nonmetastatic thyroid tumors. TCRdb recomputed clones from the PCR reads via MiXCR. The sample includes approximately 24,000 clones, 20% to 25% seen only once; the top ten take roughly two thirds. Treatment of any kind had been given to no patient before thyroid surgery. Sequenced: blood. The origin of the receptors is a male donor with papillary thyroid cancer or a benign thyroid nodule (not recorded which). Some clones in this sample may be carry-over from other donors' samples.

This clone occurred many times. This chain joins TRBV11-2 and TRBJ1-3; D is undetermined. The CDR3 sequence is 16 residues long. In germline, CDR1 is SGHAT, CDR2 FQNNGV. V was pared by 0 bases and J by 0 bases, with 9 bases between. The CDR3 is CASSLERRVSGNTIYF. The DNA for the CDR3 is TGTGCCAGCAGCTTAGAAAGACGGGTCTCTGGAAACACCATATATTTT.

This clone counts as medium-sized. The rearrangement links TRBV11-2 to TRBJ2-1; weak D call: TRBD2 (5 bases). Looked up from germline, CDR1 is SGHAT and CDR2 is FQNNGV. Trimming took off 2 bases at V and 6 bases at J, with 8 bases between the two ends. This CDR3 comprises 13 residues. The CDR3 protein is CASSLSSLNEQFF. The DNA for the CDR3 is TGTGCCAGCAGCTTATCTAGCCTCAATGAGCAGTTCTTC.

This clone was recorded at least ten times. The chain joins TRBV9 to TRBJ1-5, with D uncertain. The V end was cut by 0 bases, the J end by 6 bases, with 7 bases between. CDR3 length equals 13 residues. Germline CDR1 SGDLS, CDR2 YYNGEE. The CDR3 DNA follows: TGTGCCAGCAGCGTAGCTGAGTTTCAGCCCCAGCATTTT. Protein: CASSVAEFQPQHF.

This clone was seen ten or more times. The rearrangement uses TRBV2 and TRBJ2-5; 9 nucleotides match TRBD2. The CDR3 extends over 14 amino acids. The V gene's germline CDR1 is SNHLY and CDR2 FYNNEI. The ends lost 7 bases at V and 4 bases at J; junction bases unmatched: 7. CDR3: CASTRGLALETQYF. The CDR3 DNA sequence: TGTGCCAGCACCCGGGGACTAGCCTTAGAGACCCAGTACTTC.

This clone was seen once. The rearrangement joins TRBV20-1 to TRBJ1-2; D gene ambiguous. The CDR3 has 14 residues. Germline V CDR1 and CDR2: DFQATT, SNEGSKA (reference sequence). V was pared by 3 bases and J by 4 bases, with 15 bases between. CDR3 loop: CSASISGISYGYTF. The CDR3, as DNA: TGCAGTGCTAGTATCAGCGGCATTAGCTATGGCTACACCTTC.

This clone came up a few times. This chain links TRBV28 with TRBJ1-3; D is undetermined. CDR1 MDHEN and CDR2 SYDVKM come from the germline V gene. The ends were cut back, 4 bases at V and 1 base at J, with 14 bases in the middle. This CDR3 is built from 16 residues. CDR3 nucleotide sequence: TGTGCCAGCAGTTCCTGGGTAGGGAGGTCTGGAAACACCATATATTTT. This sequence encodes CASSSWVGRSGNTIYF.

This clone came up many times. The V and J genes are TRBV28 and TRBJ2-1, with D possibly matching TRBD2 (5 bases). The CDR3 extends over 17 amino acids. Germline CDR1 reads MDHEN; CDR2 reads SYDVKM. Trimming stripped 6 bases from V and 4 bases from J, with 22 bases between. CDR3 in amino acids: CASRSVRGRGIYNEQFF. As DNA, the CDR3 is TGTGCCAGCAGATCTGTCCGGGGAAGAGGAATATACAATGAGCAGTTCTTC.

This clone was observed many times. The chain has TRBV20-1 and TRBJ2-1, with TRBD2 matching over 16 bases. This CDR3 spans 17 amino acids. V shed 5 bases, J shed 7 bases, and the junction held 11 bases outside the gene matches. Germline CDR1 DFQATT, CDR2 SNEGSKA (reference sequence). The CDR3 loop is CSAPGTSGRAGGNEQFF. CDR3 sequence (DNA): TGCAGTGCTCCCGGGACTAGCGGGAGGGCGGGTGGTAATGAGCAGTTCTTC.

The chain carries TRBV12-3 or TRBV12-4 and TRBJ1-2, with unresolved D. Trimming removed 3 bases at V and 2 bases at J, with 13 bases between. This CDR3 is built from 15 residues. This chain's CDR3 is CASSLGGVGNYGYTF. CDR3 DNA: TGTGCCAGCAGTTTGGGTGGAGTTGGGAACTATGGCTACACCTTC.

This sequence joins TRBV20-1 and TRBJ2-1; unclear D gene. This CDR3 has 11 amino acids. Trimming pared 5 bases from V and 6 bases from J, leaving 8 bases between. Germline V CDR1 and CDR2: DFQATT, SNEGSKA (reference sequence). Written as DNA, the CDR3 is TGCAGTGCTCCCAGAGGCAATGAGCAGTTCTTC. Translating it yields CSAPRGNEQFF.

This clone was counted ten times or more. The V call is TRBV18, the J call TRBJ2-1; D might be TRBD1 (7 bases). CDR3 length equals 16 residues. V was pared by 0 bases and J by 6 bases, with 15 bases between. Germline assignment: CDR1 KGHSH and CDR2 LQKENI. CDR3 amino acids: CASSPPLQGRRNEQFF. The CDR3 nucleotides read TGTGCCAGCTCACCACCACTACAGGGGAGGCGCAATGAGCAGTTCTTC.

The J gene is TRBJ2-1, the V gene TRBV5-1, with 12 bases aligning to TRBD2. This CDR3 comprises 16 residues. The trim removed 5 bases at V and 5 bases at J, leaving 8 bases unmatched. Germline V gene sequence: CDR1 SGHRS, CDR2 YFSETQ. The CDR3, as DNA: TGCGCCAGCAGGCGAGGACTAGCGGGAAACAACAATGAGCAGTTCTTC. Its protein product is CASRRGLAGNNNEQFF.

This clone was observed at least ten times. This rearrangement joins TRBV10-2 to TRBJ1-2; D unresolved. The CDR3 is 16 residues long. V lost 0 bases and J 5 bases, leaving 16 bases between the germline ends. Per germline, CDR1 WSHSY and CDR2 SAAADI. The CDR3 bases are TGCGCCAGCAGTGAGTCGATGGAGGCGGGCGGGTATGGCTACACCTTC. Translating it yields CASSESMEAGGYGYTF.

V is TRBV27 and J is TRBJ2-7; D is unresolved. The V end was cut by 7 bases, the J end by 0 bases, with 13 bases between. This CDR3 spans 14 amino acids. Germline values: CDR1 MNHEY, CDR2 SMNVEV (reference sequence). The CDR3: CASTATPSSYEQYF. CDR3 bases: TGTGCCAGCACCGCAACACCGAGCTCCTACGAGCAGTACTTC.

This clone was found many times. This chain links TRBV7-6 with TRBJ1-1, with 9 bases fitting TRBD1. The CDR3 totals 14 residues. Trimming cost V 5 bases and J 6 bases; bases outside gene matches: 7. Germline assignment: CDR1 SGHVS and CDR2 FNYEAQ. CDR3 region: CASSIGTGKSEAFF. DNA of the CDR3: TGTGCCAGCAGCATCGGGACAGGGAAGTCTGAAGCTTTCTTT.

This clone was seen at least ten times. The chain carries TRBV30 and TRBJ2-2; 13 nucleotides match TRBD2. The V gene end was trimmed by 2 bases and the J gene end by 1 base; junction bases not matched to a gene: 7. The CDR3 length is 18 residues. Germline V gene data show CDR1 as GTSNPN and CDR2 as SVGIG (reference sequence). The CDR3 here is CAWSRTSGSVRNTGELFF. CDR3 DNA sequence: TGTGCCTGGAGTAGGACTAGCGGGAGCGTTAGGAACACCGGGGAGCTGTTTTTT.

The chain combines TRBV11-2 with TRBJ1-4; no clear D. Germline V gene data show CDR1 as SGHAT and CDR2 as FQNNGV. The CDR3 is 14 residues long. Trimming left V 3 bases short and J 3 bases short, with 8 bases between. The CDR3: CASSFQRANEKLFF. The CDR3 region has the DNA TGTGCCAGCAGCTTTCAGAGGGCTAATGAAAAACTGTTTTTT.

As for this clone: Possible read error: a much larger clone is one base away. The rearrangement links TRBV3-1 to TRBJ2-5, with 7 bases fitting TRBD2. The CDR3 sequence is 14 residues long. Germline V gene sequence: CDR1 LGHDT, CDR2 YNNKEL (reference sequence). After removal of 4 bases from V and 6 bases from J, the junction contained 8 bases not matched to a gene. The CDR3 nucleotides read TGTGCCAGCAGCCTACGGGGGGTCGCGAAGACCCAGTACTTC. This translates into CASSLRGVAKTQYF.

This clone was picked up many times. The chain recombines TRBV19 with TRBJ1-6; no clear D. CDR1 is LNHDA and CDR2 is SQIVND in the germline V gene (reference sequence). Trimming cost V 6 bases and J 8 bases, with 14 bases left between them. This CDR3 has 14 residues. CDR3 protein: CASREAGGDSPLHF. Here the CDR3 DNA reads TGTGCCAGTAGAGAGGCGGGCGGTGATTCACCCCTCCACTTT.

This chain connects TRBV20-1 to TRBJ2-6; a weak D match, TRBD2 (6 bases). The CDR3 has 13 amino acids. V shed 6 bases and J shed 4 bases, with 10 bases lying between them. The V gene's germline CDR1 is DFQATT and CDR2 SNEGSKA (reference sequence). The CDR3 here is CSAPGRGANVLTF. The CDR3 DNA reads TGCAGTGCCCCCGGGAGAGGGGCCAACGTCCTGACTTTC.

The chain joins TRBV20-1 to TRBJ2-7; D perhaps matches TRBD1 (6 bases). The CDR3 runs 15 residues. Trimming left V 4 bases short and J 5 bases short, with 21 bases between. CDR1 DFQATT and CDR2 SNEGSKA come from the germline V gene (reference sequence). CDR3: CSANPPGRGVHEQYF. CDR3 sequence (DNA): TGCAGTGCTAACCCACCGGGCAGGGGAGTGCACGAGCAGTACTTC.

The gene calls are TRBV9 and TRBJ1-4; D uncertain. V lost 3 bases, J lost 3 bases, and 12 bases lay in between. Looked up from germline, CDR1 is SGDLS and CDR2 is YYNGEE. The CDR3 consists of 15 residues. The CDR3 DNA sequence: TGTGCCAGCAGCGAGCACCCAGGCGCTAATGAAAAACTGTTTTTT. This translates into CASSEHPGANEKLFF.